This TCR beta chain was retrieved from a study of T cells in Graves' hyperthyroidism and ophthalmopathy. Disease duration under 2 months; hyperthyroidism patients were aged 18 to 65. RNA transcripts were the template for amplifying TCR beta CDR3 regions. With the HTBI primer set, the TCR CDR3 went through a first round of RT-PCR. TCRdb re-called the multiplex PCR reads through MiXCR, storing one row per CDR3 protein. Found here are more than 550,000 distinct CDR3 sequences, around 20% of them singletons; the top ten hold 16%. Input material: blood. The clonotype comes from a woman between 50 and 59 years old with Graves' hyperthyroidism that later progressed to Graves' ophthalmopathy.

The CDR3 DNA follows: TGTGCCAGCAGTGAAGATCCCGGGACATCTCCCGAGCAGTACTTC. Protein product: CASSEDPGTSPEQYF. The chain is built from TRBV6-1 and TRBJ2-7, with a weak D call TRBD1 (6 bases). The CDR3 runs 15 residues. Germline V gene lookup returns CDR1 MNHNS and CDR2 SASEGT. V was clipped by 1 base and J by 6 bases, with 16 bases between them.